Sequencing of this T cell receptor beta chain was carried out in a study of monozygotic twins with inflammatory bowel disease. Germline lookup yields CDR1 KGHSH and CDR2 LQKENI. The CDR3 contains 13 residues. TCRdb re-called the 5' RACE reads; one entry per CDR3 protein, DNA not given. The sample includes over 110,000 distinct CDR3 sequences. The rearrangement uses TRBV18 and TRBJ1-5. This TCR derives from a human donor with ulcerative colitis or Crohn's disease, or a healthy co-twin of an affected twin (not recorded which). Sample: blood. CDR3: CASSPGLNQPQHF.